Following are 22 T cell receptor beta chains from one sample sequenced in a study of blood T cell repertoires in COVID-19. This table comes from immunoSEQ multiplex PCR, and its TCRdb copy is limited to in-frame clones, with some not included. The data hold more than 75,000 clones, with about 85% observed a single time. Sequencing was carried out using peripheral blood. These receptors all come from a woman aged 70-85 years with acute or convalescent COVID-19.

This chain joins TRBV27 and TRBJ2-7; 11 nucleotides line up with TRBD1. The CDR3 sequence is 15 residues long. Germline CDR1 reads MNHEY; CDR2 reads SMNVEV (reference sequence). The junction had 5 bases not matched to a gene; V was cut back by 4 bases and J by 3 bases. DNA for the CDR3: TGTGCCAGCAGTTCCACCGGGACAGGGGGCTACGAGCAGTACGTC. This encodes CASSSTGTGGYEQYV.

This rearrangement joins TRBV28 to TRBJ1-4; tentatively, D is TRBD1 (5 bases). Trimming removed 3 bases at V and 3 bases at J, with 11 bases between. Germline-derived CDR1 and CDR2 are MDHEN and SYDVKM. The CDR3 runs 15 residues. Written as DNA, the CDR3 is TGTGCCAGCAGTTTTCCCGGAGGGGCTAATGAAAAACTGTTTTTT. Its translation is CASSFPGGANEKLFF.

The chain carries TRBV3-1 (or the pseudogene TRBV3-2) and TRBJ1-3; D unclear. Germline V gene sequence: CDR1 LGHDT, CDR2 YNNKEL (reference sequence). This CDR3 region has 15 residues. V shed 2 bases and J shed 0 bases, with 8 bases lying between them. The CDR3 loop is CASSQTPSSGNTIYF. CDR3 nucleotides: TGTGCCAGCAGCCAAACGCCGAGCTCTGGAAACACCATATATTTT.

The CDR3 protein is CAISEGPAGQGQTPLHF. CDR3 nucleotides: TGTGCCATCAGCGAGGGACCCGCGGGACAGGGTCAAACACCCCTCCACTTT. V and J are TRBV10-3 and TRBJ1-6; 9 bases line up with TRBD1. This CDR3 is built from 17 residues. V shed 6 bases, J shed 11 bases, and the junction held 17 bases outside the gene matches. Germline CDR1 is ENHRY and CDR2 is SYGVKD.

The V and J genes are TRBV4-3 and TRBJ2-1, with 9 bases that match TRBD2. Germline-derived CDR1 and CDR2 are LGHNA and YSLEER. This CDR3 contains 16 residues. After removal of 0 bases from V and 9 bases from J, the junction contained 9 bases not matched to a gene. The CDR3 here is CASSQDEGSGSSEQFF. The CDR3, as DNA: TGCGCCAGCAGCCAAGATGAAGGTAGCGGGAGTAGTGAGCAGTTCTTC.

The V call is TRBV7-8, the J call TRBJ1-6; a possible D gene is TRBD1 (6 bases). Germline CDR1 SGHVS, CDR2 FQNEAQ. The V end was cut by 1 base, the J end by 10 bases, with 11 bases between. The CDR3 has 14 residues. CDR3 sequence reads: CASSLVRGGSPLHF. The CDR3 coding sequence is TGTGCCAGCAGCTTAGTCAGGGGCGGGTCACCCCTCCACTTT.

The CDR3 loop is CASTHQRGTNEQFF. CDR3 DNA sequence: TGTGCCAGTACCCACCAGCGGGGTACGAATGAGCAGTTCTTC. The chain links TRBV19 to TRBJ2-1, with 7 bases that match TRBD2. Looked up from germline, CDR1 is LNHDA and CDR2 is SQIVND (reference sequence). Unmatched junction bases numbered 10, after V lost 7 bases and J lost 7 bases. The CDR3 sequence is 14 residues long.

This clone was counted only a few times. Other DNA sequences in the sample encode the same CDR3. The V call is TRBV7-2, the J call TRBJ2-1; 9 nucleotides agree with TRBD2. Looked up from germline, CDR1 is SGHTA and CDR2 is FQGNSA. J was trimmed by 6 bases and V by 7 bases; bases with no gene match: 10. This CDR3 comprises 15 residues. The CDR3 reads CASTLAGRPANEQFF. In DNA, the CDR3 is TGTGCCAGCACACTAGCGGGCCGACCAGCCAATGAGCAGTTCTTC. Full variable domain (remainder filled in from reference TRBV7-2 and TRBJ2-1): GAGVSQSPSNKVTEKGKDVELRCDPISGHTALYWYRQSLGQGLEFLIYFQGNSAPDKSGLPSDRFSAERTGGSVSTLTIQRTQQEDSAVYLCASTLAGRPANEQFFGPGTRLTVL.

The chain uses TRBV5-1 and TRBJ2-5; 9 nucleotides agree with TRBD1. CDR1 is SGHRS and CDR2 is YFSETQ in the germline V gene. CDR3 length equals 16 residues. With V trimmed by 1 base and J by 4 bases, 8 bases remained unmatched. The CDR3 nucleotides read TGCGCCAGCAGCTTGAGCGGGGACAGGGTGGTAGAGACCCAGTACTTC. Translation gives CASSLSGDRVVETQYF.

V and J are TRBV7-9 and TRBJ2-3, with 8 bases fitting TRBD1. The CDR3 covers 14 residues. Looked up from germline, CDR1 is SEHNR and CDR2 is FQNEAQ (reference sequence). Germline trimming cut 5 bases from V and 3 bases from J; bases unmatched to any gene: 4. CDR3 DNA sequence: TGTGCCAGCAGCGGGGACAGGAGTACAGATACGCAGTATTTT. Translation: CASSGDRSTDTQYF.

The table lists this clone with a count of one. This sequence joins TRBV5-6 and TRBJ2-1, with 12 bases aligning to TRBD2. The junction had 11 bases not matched to a gene; V was cut back by 4 bases and J by 6 bases. The V gene's germline CDR1 is SGHDT and CDR2 YYEEEE. The CDR3 length is 17 residues. The CDR3 nucleotides are TGTGCCAGCAGCCTACAAGGCGGGACTAGCGGGTTCAATGAGCAGTTCTTC. It codes for CASSLQGGTSGFNEQFF.

The rearrangement uses TRBV10-3 and TRBJ2-3; D possibly corresponds to TRBD2 (6 bases). The CDR3 length is 13 residues. Germline values: CDR1 ENHRY, CDR2 SYGVKD. V lost 4 bases and J lost 9, with 14 bases in between. The CDR3 sequence is CAISGASVETQYF. CDR3 in DNA: TGTGCCATCAGTGGAGCTAGCGTTGAGACGCAGTATTTT.

The chain is built from TRBV5-4 and TRBJ1-2; no firm D call. The germline V gene has CDR1 SGHNT and CDR2 YYREEE (reference sequence). The CDR3 runs to 15 residues. Trimming took off 3 bases at V and 0 bases at J, with 12 bases between the two ends. DNA of the CDR3: TGTGCCAGCAGCTCGCCCCGGGTAGCTAACTATGGCTACACCTTC. Amino acid sequence: CASSSPRVANYGYTF.

The sample holds a few counts of this clone. Here the CDR3 reads CASSRGTRGGELFF. For the CDR3, the DNA is TGTGCCAGCAGCCGGGGGACCCGGGGGGGGGAGCTGTTTTTT. The chain carries TRBV27 and TRBJ2-2; D perhaps matches TRBD2 (6 bases). There are 14 residues in the CDR3. CDR1 MNHEY and CDR2 SMNVEV come from the germline V gene (reference sequence). Trimming left V 6 bases short and J 8 bases short, with 16 bases between.

V and J are TRBV28 and TRBJ2-3, with TRBD2 matching over 9 bases. V lost 11 bases and J lost 1; bases outside the gene matches: 4. Per the germline V gene, CDR1 is MDHEN and CDR2 is SYDVKM. This CDR3 is built from 13 residues. The CDR3 sequence is CAGERGGTDTQYF. The CDR3 DNA reads as TGTGCCGGAGAGCGGGGGGGCACAGATACGCAGTATTTT.

This clone was counted between two and nine times. The genes are TRBV12-2 and TRBJ1-5; no check of the table's D call, TRBD1, against the DNA was made. TRBV12-2 is marked as a pseudogene. The CDR3 covers 17 residues. The chain's CDR3 is CASRPRPTQGRKQPQHF. The CDR3 nucleotides are TGTGCAAGTCGCCCCCGCCCGACACAGGGGAGGAAACAGCCCCAGCATTTT.

The V and J genes are TRBV30 and TRBJ1-4; a possible D gene is TRBD1 (5 bases). The CDR3 has 14 amino acids. V lost 3 bases, J lost 8 bases, and 16 bases lay in between. Germline values: CDR1 GTSNPN, CDR2 SVGIG (reference sequence). The CDR3 sequence: CAWSRAGVGEKLFF. CDR3 sequence (DNA): TGTGCCTGGAGCCGGGCGGGGGTAGGGGAAAAACTGTTTTTT.

J is TRBJ1-1 and V is TRBV11-2, with TRBD1 matching 9 bases. V lost 4 bases to trimming and J lost 6 bases; unmatched junction nucleotides: 9. Germline CDR1 is SGHAT and CDR2 is FQNNGV. The CDR3 contains 15 residues. CDR3 loop: CASSSALRDRAEAFF. The CDR3 DNA sequence: TGTGCCAGCAGCTCCGCACTAAGGGACAGGGCTGAAGCTTTCTTT.

V gene TRBV5-4 combines with J gene TRBJ1-1, with 8 bases lining up with TRBD1. Trimming removed 5 bases from V and 7 bases from J; junction bases left unmatched: 13. Germline loops: CDR1 SGHNT, CDR2 YYREEE (reference sequence). CDR3 length equals 15 residues. CDR3 in DNA: TGTGCCAGCAGTCGGGACAGGAGGACCTGGGATGAAGCTTTCTTT. Its protein is CASSRDRRTWDEAFF.

This chain links TRBV24-1 with TRBJ2-5; a weak D match, TRBD2 (6 bases). Trimming pared 3 bases from V and 5 bases from J, leaving 9 bases between. CDR3 length: 13 residues. Germline V gene lookup returns CDR1 KGHDR and CDR2 SFDVKD. This CDR3 reads CATSDPGRETQYF. CDR3 nucleotide sequence: TGTGCCACCAGTGATCCAGGGAGGGAGACCCAGTACTTC.

The chain employs TRBV7-9 and TRBJ1-4, with D possibly being TRBD1 (5 bases). Trimming shortened V by 4 bases and J by 1 base, and 10 bases separated the two germline ends. This CDR3 comprises 15 residues. The germline V gene has CDR1 SEHNR and CDR2 FQNEAQ (reference sequence). DNA for the CDR3: TGTGCCAGCAGCTCACAGGTGCAAACTAATGAAAAACTGTTTTTT. Encoded protein: CASSSQVQTNEKLFF.

V is TRBV7-2 and J is TRBJ2-5; tentatively, D is TRBD2 (7 bases). Trimming shortened V by 3 bases and J by 5 bases, and 16 bases separated the two germline ends. CDR3 length equals 15 residues. The V gene's germline CDR1 is SGHTA and CDR2 FQGNSA. CDR3 DNA sequence: TGTGCCAGCAGCTTCCTAGCGGTAGGGGGGGAGACCCAGTACTTC. Protein sequence: CASSFLAVGGETQYF.